This TCR beta chain is drawn from a study of blood T cell repertoires in COVID-19. Across the whole study: Sites in the United States, Italy and Spain provided acute and convalescent COVID-19 samples. PBMCs, B-cell-depleted T cells, or T cells provided the cDNA or gDNA that made up the material.

Using immunoSEQ multiplex PCR, the repertoire was profiled, and TCRdb retains in-frame clones only, with some absent. The sample consists of 200,000 to 300,000 clones, approximately 90% of them appearing once. Participants were aged about 18 to 100 years, lived in around 22 US areas, and enrolled virtually. Each participant's cohort was designated according to participant-reported clinical history. Losses at the gene ends were 5 bases for V and 6 bases for J; bases not matched to a gene: 12. This CDR3 is built from 17 residues. CDR1 SGHVS and CDR2 FNYEAQ come from the germline V gene. Sequencing was done on a sample of PBMCs or T cells enriched from blood (not recorded which). This sequence originates from a woman in her thirties or forties with acute COVID-19. The chain couples TRBV7-6 to TRBJ1-4; 10 bases map to TRBD1. CDR3 amino acids: CASSRFDRGRFDEKLFF. In nucleotides, the CDR3 is TGTGCCAGCAGCCGATTCGACAGGGGGCGGTTTGATGAAAAACTGTTTTTT.